The 21 T cell receptor beta chains in this list originate from one sample, sequenced in a study of blood T cell repertoires in COVID-19 (TCRdb year 2020). Libraries were constructed by the immunoSEQ multiplex PCR assay. Sourced from immuneACCESS, this table was stored by TCRdb with only in-frame sequences that have V and J called. A share of the clones is absent; for the studies checked, an unresolved V gene accounts for under half, and the remainder has no known explanation. The sample table shows a few hundred thousand clones, and about 73% are seen once. The top ten clones comprise more than 2.5% of the sample. The specimen sequenced was peripheral blood. These TCRs come from a woman aged 80 or over with acute or convalescent COVID-19.

This clone was observed once. This sequence joins TRBV4-2 and TRBJ2-7; tentative D call: TRBD2 (6 bases). V was cut by 3 bases and J by 3 bases, with 18 bases left in between. CDR3 length: 16 residues. Germline V gene lookup returns CDR1 LGHNA and CDR2 YNFKEQ. CDR3 sequence: CASSQLEGAGFYEQYF. The DNA of the CDR3 is TGTGCCAGCAGCCAGTTGGAGGGCGCCGGGTTCTACGAGCAGTACTTC.

The CDR3 nucleotides read TGTGCCAGCAGCCTAGCGGGAGGGCCGAGCGGGGAGCTGTTTTTT. This encodes CASSLAGGPSGELFF. The V call is TRBV2, the J call TRBJ2-2, with 12 bases that match TRBD2. Trimming cost V 6 bases and J 7 bases; bases outside gene matches: 6. The CDR3 totals 15 residues. Germline CDR1 reads SNHLY; CDR2 reads FYNNEI.

The CDR3 DNA is TGTGCCAGCAGTGTGAAGAGGGGGGGCAATGAGCAGTTCTTC. It encodes CASSVKRGGNEQFF. The genes are TRBV3-1 (or the pseudogene TRBV3-2) and TRBJ2-1; D is possibly TRBD2 (7 bases). The V gene lost 6 bases and the J gene lost 6 bases, with 15 bases spanning the gap. Germline lookup yields CDR1 LGHDT and CDR2 YNNKEL (reference sequence). The CDR3 is 14 residues long.

The chain joins TRBV7-9 to TRBJ2-4, with a tentative D call TRBD2 (6 bases). Trimming cost V 1 base and J 6 bases, with 19 bases left between them. This CDR3 has 17 residues. In germline, CDR1 is SEHNR, CDR2 FQNEAQ (reference sequence). In DNA form, the CDR3 reads TGTGCCAGCAGCTTAGTAGTTGGCGGGGCCGGGGGAAACATTCAGTACTTC. Residues: CASSLVVGGAGGNIQYF.

This clone was counted a few times. The J gene is TRBJ1-1, the V gene TRBV6-5; 7 bases agree with TRBD1. The V gene's germline CDR1 is MNHEY and CDR2 SVGAGI. The CDR3 covers 15 residues. J was trimmed by 1 base and V by 6 bases; bases with no gene match: 8. The DNA of the CDR3 is TGTGCCAGCAGCAGTACAGGGGCGGAGAACACTGAAGCTTTCTTT. Translating it yields CASSSTGAENTEAFF.

The CDR3 is CASSQGGQGYNYGYTF. The CDR3 DNA is TGTGCCAGCAGCCAAGGGGGACAGGGTTATAACTATGGCTACACCTTC. The rearrangement links TRBV3-1 (or the pseudogene TRBV3-2) to TRBJ1-2; TRBD1 agrees at 9 bases. The germline V gene encodes CDR1 LGHDT and CDR2 YNNKEL (reference sequence). This CDR3 is built from 16 residues. V lost 1 base to trimming and J lost 1 base; unmatched junction nucleotides: 4.

The rearrangement joins TRBV12-5 to TRBJ1-5; 7 bases are shared with TRBD1. The ends lost 1 base at V and 1 base at J; junction bases unmatched: 1. Germline CDR1 is LGHNT and CDR2 is FRNRAP. The CDR3 extends over 15 amino acids. CDR3 sequence reads: CASGLATGSNQPQHF. The CDR3 coding sequence is TGTGCTAGTGGTTTGGCGACAGGGAGCAATCAGCCCCAGCATTTT.

The chain has TRBV7-3 and TRBJ2-3; possibly TRBD2 for D (7 bases). V shed 7 bases and J shed 2 bases, with 16 bases lying between them. This CDR3 is 15 amino acids long. Germline assignment: CDR1 SGHTA and CDR2 FQGTGA. CDR3 protein: CASKRGGYPTDTQYF. DNA for the CDR3: TGTGCCAGCAAAAGGGGGGGGTACCCCACAGATACGCAGTATTTT.

CDR3 bases: TGTGCCAGCAGTCCTTTAGCGGGGGGCCAAGAGACCCAGTACTTC. This codes for CASSPLAGGQETQYF. The chain recombines TRBV2 with TRBJ2-5; 10 bases match TRBD2. Germline loops: CDR1 SNHLY, CDR2 FYNNEI. There are 15 residues in the CDR3. Trimming at V came to 5 bases and at J to 1 base, leaving 4 bases not matched to a gene.

The chain carries TRBV7-9 and TRBJ1-4; a possible D gene is TRBD1 (5 bases). Trimming took off 1 base at V and 7 bases at J, with 10 bases between the two ends. From germline, CDR1 is SEHNR and CDR2 FQNEAQ (reference sequence). CDR3 length: 14 amino acids. CDR3 region: CASSLGGGSEKLFF. In DNA, the CDR3 is TGTGCCAGCAGCTTAGGCGGGGGTTCTGAAAAACTGTTTTTT.

Only a few counts were recorded for this clone. The V call is TRBV7-2, the J call TRBJ2-5; a possible D gene is TRBD2 (6 bases). The CDR3 consists of 15 residues. V was shortened by 1 base and J by 5 bases, with 14 bases between the two germline ends. Germline values: CDR1 SGHTA, CDR2 FQGNSA. The CDR3, as DNA: TGTGCCAGCAGCTTAGGGGGACTGGGGAAGGAGACCCAGTACTTC. Its translation is CASSLGGLGKETQYF.

The V gene is TRBV15, the J gene TRBJ2-2; 9 bases fit TRBD1. The CDR3 has 15 amino acids. V shed 7 bases and J 3 bases; nucleotides not matched to a gene: 6. In germline, CDR1 is LNHNV, CDR2 YYDKDF (reference sequence). CDR3 in DNA: TGTGCCACCAACCCGGGACAGGGACACACCGGGGAGCTGTTTTTT. Translating gives CATNPGQGHTGELFF.

Worth noting for this clone: The sample holds other DNA sequences that translate to the same CDR3. This rearrangement joins TRBV7-9 to TRBJ1-2; 12 bases match TRBD1. Germline assignment: CDR1 SEHNR and CDR2 FQNEAQ (reference sequence). The CDR3 has 15 residues. The junction had 1 base not matched to a gene; V was cut back by 3 bases and J by 2 bases. As DNA, the CDR3 is TGTGCCAGCAGCTTGGGGACAGGGGGCAACTATGGCTACACCTTC. Its protein is CASSLGTGGNYGYTF. The whole variable domain, remainder taken from reference TRBV7-9 and TRBJ1-2, is DTGVSQNPRHKITKRGQNVTFRCDPISEHNRLYWYRQTLGQGPEFLTYFQNEAQLEKSRLLSDRFSAERPKGSFSTLEIQRTEQGDSAMYLCASSLGTGGNYGYTFGSGTRLTVV.

The chain has TRBV5-4 and TRBJ2-7; 7 bases align to TRBD1. CDR1 is SGHNT and CDR2 is YYREEE in the germline V gene (reference sequence). V gave up 5 bases and J gave up 3 bases; unmatched junction bases: 11. The CDR3 covers 15 residues. The CDR3 protein is CASRSDRAGIYEQYF. CDR3 DNA: TGTGCCAGCAGATCAGACAGGGCAGGGATCTACGAGCAGTACTTC.

This clone was seen only once. The rearrangement links TRBV24-1 to TRBJ2-7, with TRBD2 as a possible D gene (5 bases). The CDR3 covers 15 residues. V lost 12 bases to trimming and J lost 5 bases, with 25 bases between them. Germline loops: CDR1 KGHDR, CDR2 SFDVKD. The CDR3 coding sequence is TGTGCCCCAAGCGTGGGCCCTAGCTTTTCCCACGAGCAGTACTTC. This encodes CAPSVGPSFSHEQYF.

Only one count was recorded for this clone. The chain carries TRBV21-1 and TRBJ2-1; the tabulated D call, TRBD1, remains unverified against the DNA. TRBV21-1 is marked as a pseudogene. This CDR3 has 14 amino acids. CDR3: CASKRTGTYNEQFF. CDR3 DNA: TGTGCCAGCAAGAGGACAGGGACCTACAATGAGCAGTTCTTC.

The rearrangement uses TRBV2 and TRBJ2-1, with 10 bases matching TRBD1. The CDR3 has 16 amino acids. Trimming took 6 bases from V and 7 from J; bases not matched to a gene: 12. CDR1 and CDR2 from the germline V gene are SNHLY and FYNNEI. The CDR3 here is CASSSTGGAGRNEQFF. The DNA for the CDR3 is TGTGCCAGCAGCTCGACAGGGGGCGCGGGGAGGAATGAGCAGTTCTTC.

This chain uses TRBV5-4 with TRBJ2-5; a possible D gene is TRBD2 (7 bases). V was cut by 3 bases and J by 5 bases, with 17 bases left in between. The V gene's germline CDR1 is SGHNT and CDR2 YYREEE (reference sequence). CDR3 length: 15 residues. CDR3 in amino acids: CASSSPAGARETQYF. The CDR3 DNA reads TGTGCCAGCAGCTCCCCGGCGGGGGCTAGGGAGACCCAGTACTTC.

The V gene is TRBV20-1, the J gene TRBJ2-7; 12 nucleotides match TRBD2. Germline lookup yields CDR1 DFQATT and CDR2 SNEGSKA (reference sequence). Trimming cost V 3 bases and J 3 bases; bases outside gene matches: 3. The CDR3 loop spans 14 amino acids. This chain's CDR3 is CSASTLAGGYEQYF. DNA for the CDR3: TGCAGTGCTAGTACACTAGCGGGAGGCTACGAGCAGTACTTC.

This clone was recorded a few times. The gene calls are TRBV3-1 (or the pseudogene TRBV3-2) and TRBJ2-2, with 9 bases aligning to TRBD2. CDR3 size: 17 residues. Per germline, CDR1 LGHDT and CDR2 YNNKEL (reference sequence). Germline trimming cut 0 bases from V and 3 bases from J; bases unmatched to any gene: 5. The CDR3 is CASSQDPQRGDTGELFF. The CDR3 DNA reads TGTGCCAGCAGCCAAGATCCGCAGCGGGGGGACACCGGGGAGCTGTTTTTT.

The V gene is TRBV6-4, the J gene TRBJ1-6; weak D call: TRBD1 (5 bases). From germline, CDR1 is MRHNA and CDR2 SNTAGT. The CDR3 runs to 13 residues. Trimming left V 3 bases short and J 9 bases short, with 9 bases between. CDR3 sequence reads: CASSEGRGSPLHF. The CDR3 nucleotides read TGTGCCAGCAGTGAGGGGAGGGGTTCACCCCTCCACTTT.